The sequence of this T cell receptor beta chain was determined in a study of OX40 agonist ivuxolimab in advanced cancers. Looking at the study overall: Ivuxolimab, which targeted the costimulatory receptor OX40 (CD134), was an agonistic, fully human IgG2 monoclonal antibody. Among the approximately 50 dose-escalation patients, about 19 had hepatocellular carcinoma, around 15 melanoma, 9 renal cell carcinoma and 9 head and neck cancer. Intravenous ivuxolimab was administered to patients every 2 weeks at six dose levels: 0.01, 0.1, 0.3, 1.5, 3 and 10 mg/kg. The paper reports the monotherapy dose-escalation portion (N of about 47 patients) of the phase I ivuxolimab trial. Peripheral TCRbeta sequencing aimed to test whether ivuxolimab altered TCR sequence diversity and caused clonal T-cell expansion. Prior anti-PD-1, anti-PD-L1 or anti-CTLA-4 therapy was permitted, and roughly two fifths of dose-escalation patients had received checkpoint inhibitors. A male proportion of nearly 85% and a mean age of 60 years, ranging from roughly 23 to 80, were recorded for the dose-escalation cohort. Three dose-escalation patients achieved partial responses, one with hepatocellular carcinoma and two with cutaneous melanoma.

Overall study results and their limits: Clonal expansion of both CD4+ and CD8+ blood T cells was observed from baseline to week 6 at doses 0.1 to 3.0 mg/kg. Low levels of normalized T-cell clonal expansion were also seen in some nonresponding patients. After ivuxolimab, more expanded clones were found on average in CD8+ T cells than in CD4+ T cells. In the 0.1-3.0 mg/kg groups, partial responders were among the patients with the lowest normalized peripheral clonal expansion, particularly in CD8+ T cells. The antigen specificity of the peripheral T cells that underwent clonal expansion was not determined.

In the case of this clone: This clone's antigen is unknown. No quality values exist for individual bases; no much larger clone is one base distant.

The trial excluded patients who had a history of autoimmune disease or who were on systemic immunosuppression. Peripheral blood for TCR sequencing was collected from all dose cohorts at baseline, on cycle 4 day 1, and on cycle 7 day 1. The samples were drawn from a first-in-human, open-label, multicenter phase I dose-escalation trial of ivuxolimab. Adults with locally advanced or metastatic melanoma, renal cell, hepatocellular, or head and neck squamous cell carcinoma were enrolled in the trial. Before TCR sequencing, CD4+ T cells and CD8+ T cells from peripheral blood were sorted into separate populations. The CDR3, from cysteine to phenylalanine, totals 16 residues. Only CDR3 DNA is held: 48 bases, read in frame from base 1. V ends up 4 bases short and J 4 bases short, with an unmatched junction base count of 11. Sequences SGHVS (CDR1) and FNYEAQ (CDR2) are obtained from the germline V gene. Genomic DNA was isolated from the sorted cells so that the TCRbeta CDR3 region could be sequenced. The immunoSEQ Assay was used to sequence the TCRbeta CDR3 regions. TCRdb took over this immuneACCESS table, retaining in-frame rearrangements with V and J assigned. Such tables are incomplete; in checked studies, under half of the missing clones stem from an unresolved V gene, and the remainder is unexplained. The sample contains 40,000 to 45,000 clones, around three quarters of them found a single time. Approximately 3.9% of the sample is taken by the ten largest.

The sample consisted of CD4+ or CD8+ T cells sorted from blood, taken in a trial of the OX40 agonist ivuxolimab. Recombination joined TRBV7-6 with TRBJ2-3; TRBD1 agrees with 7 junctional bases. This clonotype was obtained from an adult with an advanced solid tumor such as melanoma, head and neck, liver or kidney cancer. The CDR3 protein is CASSSRQGLSSDTQYF. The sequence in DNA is TGTGCCAGCAGCTCTAGACAGGGCCTCTCTTCAGATACGCAGTATTTT.